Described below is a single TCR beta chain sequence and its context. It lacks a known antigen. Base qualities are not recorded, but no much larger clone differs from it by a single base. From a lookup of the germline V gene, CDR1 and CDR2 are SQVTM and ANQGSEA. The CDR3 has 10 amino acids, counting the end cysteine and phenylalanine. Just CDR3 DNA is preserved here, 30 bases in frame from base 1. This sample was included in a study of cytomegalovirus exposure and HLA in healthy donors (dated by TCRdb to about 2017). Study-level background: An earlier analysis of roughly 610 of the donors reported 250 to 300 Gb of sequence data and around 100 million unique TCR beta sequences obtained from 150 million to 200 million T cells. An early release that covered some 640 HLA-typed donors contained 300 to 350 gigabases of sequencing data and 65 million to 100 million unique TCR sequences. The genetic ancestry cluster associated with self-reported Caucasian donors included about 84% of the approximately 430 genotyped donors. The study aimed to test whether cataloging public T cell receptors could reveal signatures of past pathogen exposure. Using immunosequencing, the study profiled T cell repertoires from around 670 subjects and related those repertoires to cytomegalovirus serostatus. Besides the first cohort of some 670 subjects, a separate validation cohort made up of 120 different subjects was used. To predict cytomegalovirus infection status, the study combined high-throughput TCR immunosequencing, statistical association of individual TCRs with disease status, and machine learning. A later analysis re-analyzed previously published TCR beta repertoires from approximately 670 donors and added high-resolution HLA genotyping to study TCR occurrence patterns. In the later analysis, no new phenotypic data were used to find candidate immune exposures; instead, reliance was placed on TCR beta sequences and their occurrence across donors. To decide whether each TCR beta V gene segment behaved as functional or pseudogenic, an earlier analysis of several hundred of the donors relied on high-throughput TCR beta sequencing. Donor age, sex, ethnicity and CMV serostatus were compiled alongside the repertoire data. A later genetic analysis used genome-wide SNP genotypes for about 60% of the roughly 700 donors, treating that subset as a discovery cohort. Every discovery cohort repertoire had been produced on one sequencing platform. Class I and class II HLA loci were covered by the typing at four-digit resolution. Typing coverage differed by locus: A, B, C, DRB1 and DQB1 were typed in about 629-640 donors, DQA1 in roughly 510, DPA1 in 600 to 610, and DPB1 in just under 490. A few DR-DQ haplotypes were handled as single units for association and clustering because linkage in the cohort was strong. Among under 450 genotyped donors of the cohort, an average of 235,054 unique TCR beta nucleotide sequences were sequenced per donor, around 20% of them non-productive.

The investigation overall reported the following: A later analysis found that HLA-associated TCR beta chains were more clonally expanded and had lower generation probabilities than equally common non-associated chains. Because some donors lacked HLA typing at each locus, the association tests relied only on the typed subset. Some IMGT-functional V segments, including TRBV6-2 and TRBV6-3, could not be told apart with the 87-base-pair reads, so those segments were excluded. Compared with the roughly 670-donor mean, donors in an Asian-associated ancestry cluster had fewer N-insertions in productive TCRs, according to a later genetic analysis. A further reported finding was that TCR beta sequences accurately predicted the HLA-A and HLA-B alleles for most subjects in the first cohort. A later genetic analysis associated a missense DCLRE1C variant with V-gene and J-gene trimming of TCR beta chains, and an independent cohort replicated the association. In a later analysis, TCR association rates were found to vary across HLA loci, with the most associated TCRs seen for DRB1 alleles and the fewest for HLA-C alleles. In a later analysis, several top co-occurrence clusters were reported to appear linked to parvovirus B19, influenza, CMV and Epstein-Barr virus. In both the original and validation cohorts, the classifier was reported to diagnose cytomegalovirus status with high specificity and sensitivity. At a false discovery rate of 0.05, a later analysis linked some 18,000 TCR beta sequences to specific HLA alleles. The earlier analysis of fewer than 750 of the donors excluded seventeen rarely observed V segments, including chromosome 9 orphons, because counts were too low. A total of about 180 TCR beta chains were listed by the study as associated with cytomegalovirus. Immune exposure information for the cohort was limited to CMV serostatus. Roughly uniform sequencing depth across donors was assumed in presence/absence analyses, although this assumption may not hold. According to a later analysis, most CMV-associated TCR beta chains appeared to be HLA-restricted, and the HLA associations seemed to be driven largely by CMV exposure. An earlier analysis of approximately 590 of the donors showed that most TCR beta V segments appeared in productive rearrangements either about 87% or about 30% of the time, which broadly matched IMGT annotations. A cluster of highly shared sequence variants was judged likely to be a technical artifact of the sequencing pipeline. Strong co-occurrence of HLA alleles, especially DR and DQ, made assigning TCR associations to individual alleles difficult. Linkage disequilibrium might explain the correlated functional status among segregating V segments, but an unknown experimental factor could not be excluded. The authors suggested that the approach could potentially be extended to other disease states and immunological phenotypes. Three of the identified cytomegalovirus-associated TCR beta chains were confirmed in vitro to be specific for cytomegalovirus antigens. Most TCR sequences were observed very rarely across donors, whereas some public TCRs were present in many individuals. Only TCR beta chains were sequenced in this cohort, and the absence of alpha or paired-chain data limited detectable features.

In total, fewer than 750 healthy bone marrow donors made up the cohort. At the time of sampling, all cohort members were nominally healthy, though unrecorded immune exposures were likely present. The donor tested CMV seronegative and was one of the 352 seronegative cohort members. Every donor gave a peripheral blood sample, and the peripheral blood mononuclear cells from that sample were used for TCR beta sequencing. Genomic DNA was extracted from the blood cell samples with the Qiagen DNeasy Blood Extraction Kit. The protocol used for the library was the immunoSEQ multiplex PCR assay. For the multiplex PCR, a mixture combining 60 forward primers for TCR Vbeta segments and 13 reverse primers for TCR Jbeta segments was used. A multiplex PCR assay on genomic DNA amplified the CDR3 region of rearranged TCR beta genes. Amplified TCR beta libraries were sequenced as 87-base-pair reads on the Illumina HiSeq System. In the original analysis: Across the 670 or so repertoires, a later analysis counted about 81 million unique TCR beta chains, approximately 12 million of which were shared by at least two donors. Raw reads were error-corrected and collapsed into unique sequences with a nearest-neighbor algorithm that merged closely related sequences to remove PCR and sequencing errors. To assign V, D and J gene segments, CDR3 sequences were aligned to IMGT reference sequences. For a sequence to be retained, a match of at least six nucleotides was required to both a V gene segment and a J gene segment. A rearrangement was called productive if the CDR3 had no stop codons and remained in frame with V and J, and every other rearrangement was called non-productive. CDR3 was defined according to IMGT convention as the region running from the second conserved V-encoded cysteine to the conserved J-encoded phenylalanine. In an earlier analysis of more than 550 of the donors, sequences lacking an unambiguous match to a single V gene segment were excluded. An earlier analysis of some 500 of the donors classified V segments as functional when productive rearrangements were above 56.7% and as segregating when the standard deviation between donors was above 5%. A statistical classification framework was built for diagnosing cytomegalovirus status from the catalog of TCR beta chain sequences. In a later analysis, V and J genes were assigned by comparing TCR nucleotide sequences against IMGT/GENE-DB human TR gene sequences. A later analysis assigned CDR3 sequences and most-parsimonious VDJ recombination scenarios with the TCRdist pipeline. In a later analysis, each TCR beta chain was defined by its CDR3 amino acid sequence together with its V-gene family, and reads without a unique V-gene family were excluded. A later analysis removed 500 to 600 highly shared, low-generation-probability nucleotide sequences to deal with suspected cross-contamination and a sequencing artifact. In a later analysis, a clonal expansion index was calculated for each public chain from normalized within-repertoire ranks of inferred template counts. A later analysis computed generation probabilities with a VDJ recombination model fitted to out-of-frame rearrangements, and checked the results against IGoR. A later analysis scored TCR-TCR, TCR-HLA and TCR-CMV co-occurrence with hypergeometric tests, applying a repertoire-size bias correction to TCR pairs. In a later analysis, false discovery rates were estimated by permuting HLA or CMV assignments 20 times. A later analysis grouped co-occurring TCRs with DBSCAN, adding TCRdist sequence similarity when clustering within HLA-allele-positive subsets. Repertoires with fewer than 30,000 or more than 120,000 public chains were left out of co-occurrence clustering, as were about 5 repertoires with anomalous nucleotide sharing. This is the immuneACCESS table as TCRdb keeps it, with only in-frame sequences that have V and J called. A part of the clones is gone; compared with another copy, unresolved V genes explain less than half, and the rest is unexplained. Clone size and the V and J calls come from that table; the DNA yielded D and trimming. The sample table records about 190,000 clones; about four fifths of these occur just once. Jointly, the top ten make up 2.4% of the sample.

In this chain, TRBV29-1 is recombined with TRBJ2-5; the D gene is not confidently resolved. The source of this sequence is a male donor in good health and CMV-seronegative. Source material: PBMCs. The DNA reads TGCAGTAATGGGTCCAACGGGCAGTACTTC. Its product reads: CSNGSNGQYF.